The T cell receptor beta chain described here comes from a study of post-analysis software for immune sequencing data. Study-wide context: Recorded subtypes: relapsing-remitting, secondary progressive, progressive-relapsing; some patients unannotated. Points from the study as a whole: Controls had significantly higher normalized Chao1 diversity than multiple sclerosis patients. A few TRBV segments, TRBV5-6, TRBV5-1 and TRBV20-1 among them, were found more frequent in patients than controls. The F measure placed samples prepared in the same batch into strongly shared clusters.

The CDR3 is made up of 15 amino acids. The V gene end was trimmed by 0 bases and the J gene end by 7 bases; junction bases not matched to a gene: 6. Germline CDR1 and CDR2: MNHEY and SVGEGT. As to this clonotype: The antigen remains undetermined.

Each TCR beta cDNA library carried unique molecular identifiers. Roughly 450,000 cDNA molecules came from 1 to 10 million T cells. TCRdb reprocessed the PCR reads with MiXCR, giving one entry per CDR3 protein. The sample has about 820,000 distinct CDR3 sequences, around 50% seen once; the top ten hold roughly 4.4%. This TCR was recovered from a girl between 5 and 17 years old with multiple sclerosis. Sequenced sample: blood. The chain uses TRBV6-2 or TRBV6-3 and TRBJ2-4, with TRBD1 identical over 7 bases. The CDR3 coding sequence is TGTGCCAGCAGTTACTCGACAGGGTCCGGGAACATTCAGTACTTC. Translating it yields CASSYSTGSGNIQYF.